The 5 T cell receptor beta chains below were found in one sample sequenced in a study of OX40 agonist ivuxolimab in advanced cancers. Repertoires were generated with immunoSEQ multiplex PCR, while TCRdb's copy carries only in-frame clones and drops some. The sample contains fewer than 120,000 clones, approximately 89% of which appear only once. The sample in question was CD4+ or CD8+ T cells sorted from blood, obtained in a trial of the OX40 agonist ivuxolimab. The source of these receptors is an adult with an advanced solid tumor such as melanoma, head and neck, liver or kidney cancer.

This rearrangement joins TRBV5-4 to TRBJ1-4, with TRBD1 matching over 7 bases. The CDR3 length is 14 residues. V trimming: 5 bases; J trimming: 4 bases; junction bases outside the gene matches: 5. CDR1 is SGHNT, CDR2 YYREEE, per germline (reference sequence). The DNA for the CDR3 is TGTGCCAGCAGACCGGGACAGAGTAATGAAAAACTGTTTTTT. It translates to CASRPGQSNEKLFF.

The chain has TRBV5-1 and TRBJ1-6, with no clear D. Germline values: CDR1 SGHRS, CDR2 YFSETQ. CDR3 size: 15 residues. Trimming removed 3 bases from V and 7 bases from J, with 14 bases in between. DNA of the CDR3: TGCGCCAGCAGCTCGGGCACCGATGAAAATTCACCCCTCCACTTT. Residues: CASSSGTDENSPLHF.

The chain links TRBV7-6 to TRBJ2-2; the match to TRBD2 covers 7 bases. The CDR3 has 15 residues. The V gene's germline CDR1 is SGHVS and CDR2 FNYEAQ. V dropped 8 bases and J dropped 3; count of bases not matched to a gene: 9. The CDR3 sequence is CASAALGGDTGELFF. CDR3 DNA sequence: TGTGCCAGCGCCGCTCTGGGGGGGGACACCGGGGAGCTGTTTTTT.

This sequence joins TRBV30 and TRBJ2-5, with 10 nucleotides matching TRBD1. Judging by the DNA end, TRBJ2-7 fits better; the J call may be wrong. The CDR3 has 13 amino acids. Germline lookup yields CDR1 GTSNPN and CDR2 SVGIG (reference sequence). In DNA form, the CDR3 reads TGTGCCTGGACCCGGGACAGGGGCTACGAGCAGTACTTC. It encodes CAWTRDRGYEQYF.

The genes are TRBV28 and TRBJ1-1, with 8 bases fitting TRBD1. J was trimmed by 0 bases and V by 4 bases; bases with no gene match: 7. The CDR3 has 16 residues. Germline values: CDR1 MDHEN, CDR2 SYDVKM. As DNA, the CDR3 is TGTGCCAGCAGTTCGGACAGGGCTCATATGAACACTGAAGCTTTCTTT. It yields the protein CASSSDRAHMNTEAFF.